A single sample gave rise to the 30 T cell receptor beta chains below, sequenced in a study of blood T cell repertoires in COVID-19. This table comes from immunoSEQ multiplex PCR, and its TCRdb copy is limited to in-frame clones, with some not included. The data hold roughly 42,000 clones, with under 85% observed a single time. The sample consisted of peripheral blood. All receptors come from a human donor in a cohort sampled during active COVID-19.

CDR3 sequence reads: CASSQEQVDSNQPQHF. In DNA, the CDR3 is TGTGCCAGCAGCCAAGAGCAGGTCGATAGCAATCAGCCCCAGCATTTT. The chain combines TRBV4-2 with TRBJ1-5; D call uncertain. Germline-derived CDR1 and CDR2 are LGHNA and YNFKEQ. The CDR3 runs 16 residues. Trimming cost V 0 bases and J 0 bases, with 9 bases left between them.

The gene calls are TRBV28 and TRBJ1-2, with a tentative D call TRBD1 (5 bases). CDR1 and CDR2 from the germline V gene are MDHEN and SYDVKM. Trimming cost V 11 bases and J 3 bases, with 13 bases left between them. The CDR3 length is 12 residues. This CDR3 is CALGWGDYGYTF. In DNA form, the CDR3 reads TGTGCCCTTGGGTGGGGCGACTATGGCTACACCTTC.

The chain combines TRBV7-2 with TRBJ2-3, with 8 bases that match TRBD2. Per germline, CDR1 SGHTA and CDR2 FQGNSA. J was trimmed by 5 bases and V by 7 bases; bases with no gene match: 20. The length of the CDR3 is 18 residues. The CDR3 protein is CASTLIALGAGGGDTQYF. CDR3 nucleotides: TGTGCCAGCACCCTAATCGCTTTGGGGGCGGGGGGCGGAGATACGCAGTATTTT.

V gene TRBV5-5 combines with J gene TRBJ1-6; D possibly corresponds to TRBD1 (5 bases). Per the germline V gene, CDR1 is SGHKS and CDR2 is YYEKEE (reference sequence). The CDR3 runs 16 residues. With 0 bases removed from V and 10 bases from J, the gap between germline ends came to 17 bases. The DNA of the CDR3 is TGTGCCAGCAGCTTGGGGCTTGGCAGGGTAGGATCACCCCTCCACTTT. It encodes CASSLGLGRVGSPLHF.

V is TRBV29-1 and J is TRBJ2-2, with 8 positions matching TRBD1. V lost 7 bases and J lost 6; bases outside the gene matches: 10. Germline V lookup: CDR1 SQVTM, CDR2 ANQGSEA. This CDR3 has 14 residues. CDR3 residues: CSGSETGVSGELFF. The CDR3 DNA follows: TGCAGCGGGTCCGAGACAGGGGTATCCGGGGAGCTGTTTTTT.

The rearrangement links TRBV10-3 to TRBJ2-7, with 7 bases that match TRBD2. CDR3 length: 14 amino acids. The trim removed 4 bases at V and 5 bases at J, leaving 8 bases unmatched. Germline loops: CDR1 ENHRY, CDR2 SYGVKD. The CDR3 DNA reads TGTGCCATCAGTGGAGGGCCAGCGGGAAACGAGCAGTACTTC. Its protein is CAISGGPAGNEQYF.

V gene TRBV19 combines with J gene TRBJ2-3, with D perhaps matching TRBD1 (5 bases). Per germline, CDR1 LNHDA and CDR2 SQIVND (reference sequence). Deletions cut 3 bases from V and 3 bases from J, with 10 bases between. The length of the CDR3 is 14 residues. In DNA, the CDR3 is TGTGCCAGTAGTATCCAAAGGGGTACAGATACGCAGTATTTT. It translates to CASSIQRGTDTQYF.

This clone occurred once. As DNA, the CDR3 is TGCGCCAGCAGCTTGGAGGTTAGAGGAGAGACCCAGTACTTC. Translation gives CASSLEVRGETQYF. V and J are TRBV5-1 and TRBJ2-5; the D is unclear. The ends were cut back, 0 bases at V and 4 bases at J, with 10 bases in the middle. CDR1 and CDR2 (germline): SGHRS, YFSETQ. There are 14 residues in the CDR3.

J is TRBJ2-5 and V is TRBV11-2; 9 bases are shared with TRBD1. The CDR3 is 14 amino acids. Unmatched junction bases numbered 7, after V lost 5 bases and J lost 6 bases. CDR1 and CDR2 from the germline V gene are SGHAT and FQNNGV. DNA of the CDR3: TGTGCCAGCAGCCCCCGGACAGGGGAGCAGACCCAGTACTTC. It encodes CASSPRTGEQTQYF.

This chain connects TRBV5-6 to TRBJ2-7; D is uncertain. CDR1 and CDR2 from the germline V gene are SGHDT and YYEEEE. This CDR3 is 13 amino acids long. V was trimmed by 6 bases and J by 0 bases, leaving 10 bases between them. CDR3 amino acids: CASKPISSYEQYF. The CDR3 DNA reads TGTGCCAGCAAGCCCATTAGCTCCTACGAGCAGTACTTC.

The V gene is TRBV19, the J gene TRBJ2-5, with TRBD1 matching over 11 bases. This CDR3 contains 14 residues. The trim removed 7 bases at V and 5 bases at J, leaving 6 bases unmatched. The V gene's germline CDR1 is LNHDA and CDR2 SQIVND (reference sequence). CDR3 residues: CASMGTGGRETQYF. In nucleotides, the CDR3 is TGTGCCAGTATGGGGACAGGGGGTAGGGAGACCCAGTACTTC.

The V and J genes are TRBV30 and TRBJ2-7, with 9 bases aligning to TRBD2. Germline-derived CDR1 and CDR2 are GTSNPN and SVGIG (reference sequence). Trimming cost V 0 bases and J 7 bases; bases outside gene matches: 4. This CDR3 has 13 amino acids. The CDR3 DNA follows: TGTGCCTGGAGTGTAAGCGGGGGGCGTGAGCAGTACTTC. This translates into CAWSVSGGREQYF.

CDR3 amino acids: CSASRAATGADTQYF. In nucleotides, the CDR3 is TGCAGTGCTAGTAGGGCCGCGACAGGAGCGGATACGCAGTATTTT. The chain uses TRBV20-1 and TRBJ2-3; tentatively, D is TRBD1 (6 bases). Germline CDR1 DFQATT, CDR2 SNEGSKA (reference sequence). V was cut by 3 bases and J by 6 bases, with 19 bases left in between. The CDR3 totals 15 residues.

This chain joins TRBV6-5 and TRBJ2-7; TRBD1 might be the D (6 bases). Germline CDR1 and CDR2: MNHEY and SVGAGI. This CDR3 has 14 amino acids. Between the trimmed V and J ends, which lost 6 bases and 6 bases, there was a span of 18 bases. The CDR3 spells CASRDRQAFLEQYF. CDR3 DNA: TGTGCCAGCAGGGACCGACAGGCGTTCCTCGAGCAGTACTTC.

This sequence joins TRBV3-1 (or the pseudogene TRBV3-2) and TRBJ2-3; 13 bases line up with TRBD2. The ends lost 4 bases at V and 1 base at J; junction bases unmatched: 8. The CDR3 extends over 18 amino acids. The germline V gene encodes CDR1 LGHDT and CDR2 YNNKEL (reference sequence). The CDR3 nucleotides read TGTGCCAGCAGCCGCGGGACTAGCGGGGCGGCCGGCACAGATACGCAGTATTTT. Residues: CASSRGTSGAAGTDTQYF.

This clone qualifies as hyperexpanded. Other nucleotide sequences from this sample produce the same CDR3. This chain uses TRBV13 with TRBJ2-7; no reliable D call. Germline V lookup: CDR1 PRHDT, CDR2 FYEKMQ (reference sequence). The V end lost 1 base, the J end lost 2 bases, and 6 bases lay between the germline ends. This CDR3 spans 13 amino acids. CDR3 sequence (DNA): TGTGCCAGCAGCTTAGCCGGTGCCTACGAGCAGTACTTC. Translated, it gives CASSLAGAYEQYF.

The chain couples TRBV7-2 to TRBJ1-1; tentative D call: TRBD1 (5 bases). This CDR3 has 14 residues. Germline V gene sequence: CDR1 SGHTA, CDR2 FQGNSA. Trimming shortened V by 5 bases and J by 3 bases, and 13 bases separated the two germline ends. The CDR3 here is CASSDSGGDTEAFF. The CDR3 nucleotides are TGTGCCAGCAGCGACAGCGGCGGGGACACTGAAGCTTTCTTT.

The V gene is TRBV7-3, the J gene TRBJ2-3, with TRBD2 identical over 13 bases. CDR1 is SGHTA, CDR2 FQGTGA, per germline. The V segment lost 4 bases and the J segment 0 bases; nucleotides outside the gene matches: 7. CDR3 size: 18 residues. In DNA form, the CDR3 reads TGTGCCAGCAGCTCCGGACTAGCGGGGGCCCCTAGCACAGATACGCAGTATTTT. Its translation is CASSSGLAGAPSTDTQYF.

The chain carries TRBV5-4 and TRBJ2-5; possible D gene TRBD2, 6 bases. This CDR3 region has 13 residues. CDR1 and CDR2 (germline): SGHNT, YYREEE (reference sequence). V dropped 6 bases and J dropped 5 bases, with 14 bases sitting between them. CDR3 nucleotides: TGTGCCAGCACCGCTCAGGGAGGCGAGACCCAGTACTTC. Its protein product is CASTAQGGETQYF.

The chain couples TRBV7-9 to TRBJ2-4, with 8 positions matching TRBD1. The CDR3 is 14 amino acids. Germline V gene lookup returns CDR1 SEHNR and CDR2 FQNEAQ (reference sequence). The ends lost 3 bases at V and 8 bases at J; junction bases unmatched: 6. CDR3 DNA: TGTGCCAGCAGCTTGAGGACAGGGCGGGACATTCAGTACTTC. This gives the protein CASSLRTGRDIQYF.

The rearrangement joins TRBV7-9 to TRBJ1-6, with unresolved D. V lost 4 bases, J lost 9 bases, and 7 bases lay in between. From germline, CDR1 is SEHNR and CDR2 FQNEAQ (reference sequence). The CDR3 has 12 amino acids. The CDR3 DNA is TGTGCCAGCAGCTATAATATTTCACCCCTCCACTTT. It codes for CASSYNISPLHF.

As regards this clone: One end of the junction does not line up with germline, which may come from a read error. V usage is TRBV7-7 and J usage is TRBJ2-1; TRBD2 matches at 8 bases. Germline V gene lookup returns CDR1 SSHAT and CDR2 FNYEAQ (reference sequence). The CDR3 extends over 15 amino acids. Written as DNA, the CDR3 is TGTGCTAGCAGCCTCCGGGAGGGATTGAACAATGAGCAGTTCTTC. Encoded protein: CASSLREGLNNEQFF.

The chain is built from TRBV6-2 or TRBV6-3 and TRBJ1-1; 8 bases line up with TRBD1. The CDR3 length is 18 residues. J was trimmed by 3 bases and V by 5 bases; bases with no gene match: 17. The germline V gene has CDR1 MNHEY and CDR2 SVGEGT. In DNA, the CDR3 is TGTGCCAGCAGTCCCCTCCTAGCCAGGGGGCAAAGAGACACTGAAGCTTTCTTT. Amino acids: CASSPLLARGQRDTEAFF.

This clone was observed a single time. The J gene is TRBJ2-7, the V gene TRBV9, with a tentative D call TRBD2 (5 bases). The length of the CDR3 is 13 residues. V was shortened by 3 bases and J by 10 bases, with 17 bases between the two germline ends. Germline CDR1 SGDLS, CDR2 YYNGEE. The CDR3 DNA reads as TGTGCCAGCAGCGGCCCGTTGGCGGGCCCTCAGTACTTC. This gives the protein CASSGPLAGPQYF.

The gene calls are TRBV2 and TRBJ2-1, with D possibly being TRBD1 (6 bases). V dropped 5 bases and J dropped 6 bases, with 14 bases sitting between them. CDR1 and CDR2 (germline): SNHLY, FYNNEI. This CDR3 has 14 amino acids. The CDR3 sequence: CASSYFGQSNEQFF. The CDR3 nucleotides are TGTGCCAGCAGTTACTTCGGACAGAGCAATGAGCAGTTCTTC.

The chain couples TRBV5-5 to TRBJ1-3; D may be TRBD1 (6 bases). Trimming removed 4 bases from V and 0 bases from J, with 11 bases in between. CDR1 and CDR2 from the germline V gene are SGHKS and YYEKEE (reference sequence). CDR3 length: 15 residues. CDR3 nucleotide sequence: TGTGCCAGCAGCCTGACAGGACCCTCTGGAAACACCATATATTTT. It specifies CASSLTGPSGNTIYF.

With respect to this clone: In this CDR3 the conserved last residue, phenylalanine or tryptophan, is missing, so a read error is likely. Because the CDR3's place on the DNA is in doubt, the DNA is left out and the CDR3 is given as listed by TCRdb. The chain links TRBV28 to TRBJ2-4; the table's D call TRBD1 went unverified against the DNA. CDR1 is MDHEN and CDR2 is SYDVKM in the germline V gene. The CDR3 totals 9 residues, both ends included. The CDR3 loop is CASSPPGSP.

The chain carries TRBV6-1 and TRBJ1-4, with D maybe TRBD1 (6 bases). The CDR3 length is 17 residues. The germline V and J ends were trimmed by 2 bases and 3 bases, with 16 bases remaining between them. The V gene's germline CDR1 is MNHNS and CDR2 SASEGT. The CDR3 nucleotides read TGTGCCAGCAGTGAAAGCTTTCGGGGGGCTCCTAATGAAAAACTGTTTTTT. This codes for CASSESFRGAPNEKLFF.

The chain has TRBV3-1 (or the pseudogene TRBV3-2) and TRBJ1-6; no definite D call. Germline CDR1 LGHDT, CDR2 YNNKEL (reference sequence). The CDR3 runs to 15 residues. V was clipped by 5 bases and J by 5 bases, with 13 bases between them. CDR3: CASSARTKNNSPLHF. In DNA, the CDR3 is TGTGCCAGCAGCGCTCGGACTAAGAATAATTCACCCCTCCACTTT.

This clone has just a few counts. The chain carries TRBV23-1 and TRBJ1-2, with 7 bases identical to TRBD1. TRBV23-1 is an open reading frame, and its role is uncertain. Germline trimming cut 0 bases from V and 3 bases from J; bases unmatched to any gene: 7. The CDR3 has 16 residues. The CDR3 loop is CASSQSWGDSYYGYTF. The CDR3 DNA is TGCGCCAGCAGTCAATCGTGGGGGGACAGTTACTATGGCTACACCTTC.